Below are 25 T cell receptor beta chains sequenced from a single sample in a study of blood T cell repertoires in COVID-19 (dated by TCRdb to the early 2020s). Library preparation used the immunoSEQ multiplex PCR assay. TCRdb obtained this table from immuneACCESS and retained in-frame rearrangements with V and J assigned. These tables miss some clones; where compared with another copy, unresolved V genes account for less than half of the shortfall, and the remainder is unexplained. Present in this sample are roughly 380,000 clones, approximately 84% of which were seen just once. The leading ten clones occupy about 3% of the sample. Sequencing was done on a sample of PBMCs or T cells enriched from blood (not recorded which). Source of these receptors: a woman in her 30s who had recovered from COVID-19.

The chain has TRBV4-1 and TRBJ2-7; 8 bases line up with TRBD1. There are 16 residues in the CDR3. The V gene's germline CDR1 is MGHRA and CDR2 YSYEKL. J gave up 2 bases and V 4 bases, and 10 bases lay outside the gene matches. CDR3 nucleotides: TGCGCCAGCAGCCTAGAGTTCCGGGACAGGACCTACGAGCAGTACTTC. Encoded protein: CASSLEFRDRTYEQYF.

This chain links TRBV27 with TRBJ1-5; D is ambiguous. This CDR3 is built from 13 residues. V shed 4 bases and J shed 0 bases, with 4 bases lying between them. In germline, CDR1 is MNHEY, CDR2 SMNVEV (reference sequence). The CDR3: CASSYGSNQPQHF. The CDR3 bases are TGTGCCAGCAGTTACGGTAGCAATCAGCCCCAGCATTTT.

The chain carries TRBV19 and TRBJ1-3; D unclear. Trimming removed 6 bases from V and 0 bases from J, with 6 bases in between. CDR1 is LNHDA, CDR2 SQIVND, per germline (reference sequence). The CDR3 totals 13 residues. The DNA for the CDR3 is TGTGCCAGTAGCCTATCCTCTGGAAACACCATATATTTT. Translating it yields CASSLSSGNTIYF.

The chain combines TRBV10-3 with TRBJ2-7; 10 bases line up with TRBD2. This CDR3 region has 15 residues. The V and J ends lost 5 bases and 3 bases, in that order; junction bases with no gene match: 7. CDR1 and CDR2 from the germline V gene are ENHRY and SYGVKD. DNA of the CDR3: TGTGCCATCAGTCCCACTAGCGGGAAGGACTACGAGCAGTACTTC. Its protein product is CAISPTSGKDYEQYF.

This clone has just one count. This chain links TRBV12-3 or TRBV12-4 with TRBJ1-2; a possible D gene is TRBD1 (6 bases). The CDR3 runs 13 residues. Between the trimmed V and J ends, which lost 6 bases and 8 bases, there was a span of 16 bases. CDR3 coding DNA: TGTGCCAGCAGGGCTTACAGGGCTCGGGGCTACACCTTC. Residues: CASRAYRARGYTF.

This clone was seen a handful of times. The gene calls are TRBV11-2 and TRBJ2-1; the match to TRBD2 covers 15 bases. The CDR3 covers 17 residues. V lost 6 bases, J lost 8 bases, and 11 bases stayed unmatched. Germline CDR1 and CDR2: SGHAT and FQNNGV. CDR3 amino acids: CASSRGLAGGLVHEQFF. The CDR3, as DNA: TGTGCCAGCAGTCGCGGACTAGCGGGAGGGTTGGTCCATGAGCAGTTCTTC.

This clone was observed once. The chain has TRBV10-3 and TRBJ1-5; the match to TRBD1 covers 8 bases. Germline V gives CDR1 ENHRY, CDR2 SYGVKD. The V and J ends lost 6 bases and 1 base, in that order; junction bases with no gene match: 2. The CDR3 loop spans 14 amino acids. CDR3 residues: CAISPGGSNQPQHF. The CDR3 DNA sequence: TGTGCCATCAGCCCAGGGGGCAGCAATCAGCCCCAGCATTTT.

This clone was counted a single time. This chain uses TRBV28 with TRBJ2-3, with a tentative D call TRBD2 (6 bases). V lost 7 bases to trimming and J lost 0 bases, with 14 bases between them. Per the germline V gene, CDR1 is MDHEN and CDR2 is SYDVKM. The CDR3 contains 15 residues. In nucleotides, the CDR3 is TGTGCCAGCACTGTAGCGGCGACTAGCACAGATACGCAGTATTTT. Protein product: CASTVAATSTDTQYF.

This clone is a singleton in its sample. The V call is TRBV3-1 (or the pseudogene TRBV3-2), the J call TRBJ2-1, with D uncertain. Trimming left V 0 bases short and J 7 bases short, with 10 bases between. The length of the CDR3 is 14 residues. Germline loops: CDR1 LGHDT, CDR2 YNNKEL (reference sequence). Written as DNA, the CDR3 is TGTGCCAGCAGCCAAGATGGAGTCGGAAATGAGCAGTTCTTC. Amino acids: CASSQDGVGNEQFF.

CDR3 sequence reads: CASSRTGASGNTIYF. CDR3 coding DNA: TGCGCCAGCAGCCGGACAGGGGCTTCTGGAAACACCATATATTTT. The chain recombines TRBV4-1 with TRBJ1-3, with 9 bases lining up with TRBD1. The CDR3 spans 15 residues. The germline CDR1 and CDR2 sequences are MGHRA and YSYEKL. The V gene end was trimmed by 4 bases and the J gene end by 1 base; junction bases not matched to a gene: 2.

The rearrangement uses TRBV5-4 and TRBJ2-7; 7 nucleotides agree with TRBD1. Trimming removed 6 bases from V and 0 bases from J; junction bases left unmatched: 9. Germline V gene lookup returns CDR1 SGHNT and CDR2 YYREEE (reference sequence). This CDR3 is built from 15 residues. The CDR3 is CASTDPTGNSYEQYF. CDR3 sequence (DNA): TGTGCCAGCACCGACCCGACAGGGAACTCCTACGAGCAGTACTTC.

The chain couples TRBV4-2 to TRBJ1-1; possibly TRBD1 for D (6 bases). The length of the CDR3 is 14 residues. Germline V gene sequence: CDR1 LGHNA, CDR2 YNFKEQ. Trimming cost V 2 bases and J 7 bases, with 14 bases left between them. The CDR3 DNA sequence: TGTGCCAGCAGCCAAAGGACAGACCCATTTGAAGCTTTCTTT. Its protein is CASSQRTDPFEAFF.

This clone was found once. The rearrangement uses TRBV27 and TRBJ2-7, with 7 positions matching TRBD1. From germline, CDR1 is MNHEY and CDR2 SMNVEV (reference sequence). V shed 3 bases and J 3 bases; nucleotides not matched to a gene: 5. The CDR3 extends over 14 amino acids. The CDR3 nucleotides read TGTGCCAGCAGTTTGTCGGGACAGAGCTACGAGCAGTACTTC. Translating gives CASSLSGQSYEQYF.

The chain recombines TRBV10-3 with TRBJ2-7; 10 bases line up with TRBD1. J was trimmed by 7 bases and V by 8 bases; bases with no gene match: 5. The CDR3 totals 12 residues. Germline CDR1 and CDR2: ENHRY and SYGVKD. CDR3 sequence reads: CAIGTGAGEQYF. In DNA, the CDR3 is TGTGCCATCGGGACAGGGGCTGGAGAGCAGTACTTC.

This clone was observed a single time. This chain connects TRBV11-2 to TRBJ2-5, with TRBD2 identical over 13 bases. The J segment lost 2 bases and the V segment lost 6 bases, leaving 9 bases of the junction unmatched. Per the germline V gene, CDR1 is SGHAT and CDR2 is FQNNGV. This CDR3 contains 17 residues. CDR3 residues: CASRPGTSGARQETQYF. The DNA for the CDR3 is TGTGCCAGCAGACCCGGGACTAGCGGGGCCCGACAAGAGACCCAGTACTTC. Based on the CDR3 plus reference TRBV11-2 and TRBJ2-5, the full variable domain is EAGVAQSPRYKIIEKRQSVAFWCNPISGHATLYWYQQILGQGPKLLIQFQNNGVVDDSQLPKDRFSAERLKGVDSTLKIQPAKLEDSAVYLCASRPGTSGARQETQYFGPGTRLLVL.

This clone came up once. This chain uses TRBV7-9 with TRBJ2-2; D remains ambiguous. Trimming pared 5 bases from V and 0 bases from J, leaving 7 bases between. The CDR3 is 14 amino acids. The germline V gene encodes CDR1 SEHNR and CDR2 FQNEAQ (reference sequence). The CDR3 DNA reads TGTGCCAGCAGCCATACAGCGAACACCGGGGAGCTGTTTTTT. Amino acids: CASSHTANTGELFF.

The chain employs TRBV4-2 and TRBJ2-7, with TRBD2 identical over 9 bases. CDR1 and CDR2 from the germline V gene are LGHNA and YNFKEQ. V shed 4 bases and J 1 base; nucleotides not matched to a gene: 8. CDR3 length equals 16 residues. The CDR3 DNA is TGTGCCAGCAGCCCGAGGACCAGCGGGGGGTCCTACGAGCAGTACTTC. As protein: CASSPRTSGGSYEQYF.

This clone was picked up one time. The DNA of the CDR3 is TGTGCCAGCAGCCCAGGGACTAGCGGGGGGGTCTACGAGCAGTACTTC. This gives the protein CASSPGTSGGVYEQYF. The chain carries TRBV11-2 and TRBJ2-7; 16 bases fit TRBD2. The CDR3 loop spans 16 amino acids. Germline CDR1 SGHAT, CDR2 FQNNGV. The trim removed 5 bases at V and 3 bases at J, leaving 4 bases unmatched.

V usage is TRBV28 and J usage is TRBJ2-2; TRBD1 matches 7 bases. Germline values: CDR1 MDHEN, CDR2 SYDVKM. The CDR3 runs to 16 residues. V was clipped by 2 bases and J by 5 bases; unmatched bases: 8. CDR3 sequence (DNA): TGTGCCAGCAGTTTAGGGGGACAGAGGATGACCGGGGAGCTGTTTTTT. As protein: CASSLGGQRMTGELFF.

This clone occurred once. The genes are TRBV7-2 and TRBJ1-5; 9 nucleotides match TRBD1. This CDR3 is built from 16 residues. The V gene's germline CDR1 is SGHTA and CDR2 FQGNSA. V gave up 0 bases and J gave up 0 bases; unmatched junction bases: 0. Here the CDR3 reads CASSLATGGSNQPQHF. The CDR3 DNA reads TGTGCCAGCAGCTTAGCGACAGGGGGTAGCAATCAGCCCCAGCATTTT.

CDR3 loop: CASSQEQGPATSGANVLTF. The CDR3 DNA follows: TGTGCCAGCAGCCAAGAGCAGGGTCCCGCCACCTCTGGGGCCAACGTCCTGACTTTC. The V gene is TRBV14, the J gene TRBJ2-6; TRBD1 is a possible D gene (5 bases). CDR3 size: 19 residues. Germline CDR1 reads SGHDN; CDR2 reads FVKESK. V was trimmed by 0 bases and J by 0 bases, leaving 15 bases between them.

Details on this clone: Other nucleotide sequences in the sample specify the same CDR3. CDR3 residues: CASRPQENTEAFF. The DNA of the CDR3 is TGTGCCAGCAGGCCGCAGGAGAACACTGAAGCTTTCTTT. The chain links TRBV12-3 or TRBV12-4 to TRBJ1-1; D remains ambiguous. The CDR3 extends over 13 amino acids. V was cut by 6 bases and J by 1 base, with 9 bases left in between.

CDR3 DNA: TGTGCCAGCAGCCCCCGGGACAGAAACCCCTACGAGCAGTACTTC. The encoded protein is CASSPRDRNPYEQYF. This chain links TRBV9 with TRBJ2-7; the match to TRBD1 covers 7 bases. Germline trimming cut 4 bases from V and 2 bases from J; bases unmatched to any gene: 9. The germline gives CDR1 SGDLS, CDR2 YYNGEE. The CDR3 is 15 amino acids.

The chain has TRBV6-5 and TRBJ1-2, with 7 bases that match TRBD1. Trimming cost V 0 bases and J 8 bases; bases outside gene matches: 6. The CDR3 length is 14 residues. CDR1 MNHEY and CDR2 SVGAGI come from the germline V gene. In nucleotides, the CDR3 is TGTGCCAGCAGTTACTCTGACAGGGCCGGGGGCTACACCTTC. It specifies CASSYSDRAGGYTF.

J is TRBJ2-3 and V is TRBV10-3; 9 bases fit TRBD2. There are 16 residues in the CDR3. CDR1 and CDR2 (germline): ENHRY, SYGVKD. Unmatched junction bases numbered 9, after V lost 8 bases and J lost 0 bases. The CDR3 nucleotides read TGTGCCATCGGGGGATTGGGACTAGCTAGCACAGATACGCAGTATTTT. Its translation is CAIGGLGLASTDTQYF.